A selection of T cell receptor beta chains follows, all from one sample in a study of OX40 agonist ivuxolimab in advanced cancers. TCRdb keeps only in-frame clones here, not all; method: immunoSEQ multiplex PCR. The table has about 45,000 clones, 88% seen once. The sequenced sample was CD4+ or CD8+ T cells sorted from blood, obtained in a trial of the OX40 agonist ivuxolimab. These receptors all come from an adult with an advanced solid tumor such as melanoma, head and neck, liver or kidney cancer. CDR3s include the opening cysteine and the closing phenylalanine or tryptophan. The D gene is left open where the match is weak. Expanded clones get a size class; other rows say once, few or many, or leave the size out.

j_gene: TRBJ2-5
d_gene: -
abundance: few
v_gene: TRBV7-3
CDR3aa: CASSPAGGDGGQYF
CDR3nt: TGTGCCAGCAGCCCGGCAGGTGGCGACGGAGGCCAGTACTTC

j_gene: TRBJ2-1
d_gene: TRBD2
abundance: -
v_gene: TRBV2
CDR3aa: CASSVGTSGRREQFF
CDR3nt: TGTGCCAGCAGCGTAGGGACTAGCGGGAGAAGGGAGCAGTTCTTC

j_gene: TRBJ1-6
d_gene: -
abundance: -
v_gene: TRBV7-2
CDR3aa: CASSSSGRAGSPLHF
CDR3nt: TGTGCCAGCAGCTCCTCGGGACGGGCGGGCTCACCCCTCCACTTT

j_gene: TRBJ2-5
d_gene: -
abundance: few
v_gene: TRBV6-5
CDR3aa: CASSSLGGVGETQYF
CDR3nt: TGTGCCAGCTCCTCCCTCGGCGGGGTTGGGGAGACCCAGTACTTC

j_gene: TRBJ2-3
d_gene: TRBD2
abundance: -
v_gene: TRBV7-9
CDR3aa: CASSRTSGTDTQYF
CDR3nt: TGTGCCAGCAGCAGGACTAGCGGCACAGATACGCAGTATTTT

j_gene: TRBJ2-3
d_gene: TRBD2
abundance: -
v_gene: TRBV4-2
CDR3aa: CASSQRGGGSGREPNTDTQYF
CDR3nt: TGTGCCAGCAGCCAAAGGGGAGGGGGTAGCGGGAGGGAACCAAACACAGATACGCAGTATTTT

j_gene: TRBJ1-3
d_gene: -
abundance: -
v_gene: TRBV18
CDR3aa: CASSPPPGNTIYF
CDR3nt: TGTGCCAGCTCACCACCCCCTGGAAACACCATATATTTT

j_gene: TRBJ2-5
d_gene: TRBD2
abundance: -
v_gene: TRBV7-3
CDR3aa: CASSLLAEETQYF
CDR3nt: TGTGCCAGCAGCCTCCTAGCGGAAGAGACCCAGTACTTC

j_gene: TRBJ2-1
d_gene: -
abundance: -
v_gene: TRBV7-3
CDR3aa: CASSPGGGREQFF
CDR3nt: TGTGCCAGCAGCCCAGGGGGCGGGAGAGAGCAGTTCTTC

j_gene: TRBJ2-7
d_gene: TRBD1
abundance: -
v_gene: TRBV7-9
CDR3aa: CASSNSITGADF
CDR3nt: TGTGCCAGCAGCAACTCCATCACAGGGGCAGATTTC

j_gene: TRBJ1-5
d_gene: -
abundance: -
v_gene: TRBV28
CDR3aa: CASSLVGYSNQPQHF
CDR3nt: TGTGCCAGCAGTTTAGTGGGATATAGCAATCAGCCCCAGCATTTT

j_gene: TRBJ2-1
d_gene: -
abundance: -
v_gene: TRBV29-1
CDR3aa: CSAPEARYNEQFF
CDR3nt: TGCAGCGCCCCCGAGGCTCGCTACAATGAGCAGTTCTTC

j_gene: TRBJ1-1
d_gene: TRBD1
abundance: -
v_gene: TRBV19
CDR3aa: CASSMRGRGTEAFF
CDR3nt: TGTGCCAGTAGTATGAGGGGGCGCGGGACTGAAGCTTTCTTT

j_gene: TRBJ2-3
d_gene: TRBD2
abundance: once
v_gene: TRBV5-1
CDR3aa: CASSGSSLLAGFGDTQYF
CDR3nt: TGCGCCAGCAGTGGGTCCTCGTTACTAGCGGGATTTGGAGATACGCAGTATTTT

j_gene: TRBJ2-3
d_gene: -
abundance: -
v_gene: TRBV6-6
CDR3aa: CASSYSDYKDTQYF
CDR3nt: TGTGCCAGCAGTTACTCGGACTATAAGGATACGCAGTATTTT

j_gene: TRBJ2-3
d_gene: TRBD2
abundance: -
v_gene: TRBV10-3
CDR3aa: CASGLAGATSTDTQYF
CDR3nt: TGTGCCAGTGGACTAGCGGGAGCAACTAGCACAGATACGCAGTATTTT

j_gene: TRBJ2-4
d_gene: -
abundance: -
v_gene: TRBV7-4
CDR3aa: CATRVAGLAKNIQYF
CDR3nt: TGTGCCACCAGGGTGGCAGGTCTGGCCAAAAACATTCAGTACTTC

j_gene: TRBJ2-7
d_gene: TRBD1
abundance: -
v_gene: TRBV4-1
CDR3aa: CASSRGTGIRVDEQYF
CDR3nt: TGCGCCAGCAGCCGAGGGACAGGGATTAGGGTCGACGAGCAGTACTTC

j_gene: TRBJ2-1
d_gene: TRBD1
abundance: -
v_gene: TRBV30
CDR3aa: CAWDTGGSYNEQFF
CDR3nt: TGTGCCTGGGACACAGGGGGCTCCTACAATGAGCAGTTCTTC

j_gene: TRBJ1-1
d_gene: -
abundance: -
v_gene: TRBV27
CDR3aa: CASKSGNTEAFF
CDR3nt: TGTGCCAGCAAGTCCGGGAACACTGAAGCTTTCTTT

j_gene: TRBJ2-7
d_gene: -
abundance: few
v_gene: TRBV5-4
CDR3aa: CASTTMLGAYEQYF
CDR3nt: TGTGCCAGCACCACGATGCTAGGAGCCTACGAGCAGTACTTC

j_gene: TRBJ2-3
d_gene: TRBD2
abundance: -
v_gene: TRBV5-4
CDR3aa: CASSFGGRTDTQYF
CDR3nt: TGTGCCAGCAGCTTTGGCGGGAGAACAGATACGCAGTATTTT

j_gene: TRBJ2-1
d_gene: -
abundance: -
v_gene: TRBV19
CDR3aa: CASSASPYAGLYNEQFF
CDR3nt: TGTGCCAGTAGTGCCTCCCCCTACGCGGGACTTTACAATGAGCAGTTCTTC

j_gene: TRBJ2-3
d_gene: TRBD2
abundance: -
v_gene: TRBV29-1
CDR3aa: CSLKAGGADTQYF
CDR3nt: TGCAGCTTAAAGGCGGGAGGGGCAGATACGCAGTATTTT

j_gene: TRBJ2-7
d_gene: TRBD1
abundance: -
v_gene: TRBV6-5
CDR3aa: CAAHRDRSTEQYF
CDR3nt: TGTGCCGCCCACCGGGACAGGTCGACCGAGCAGTACTTC

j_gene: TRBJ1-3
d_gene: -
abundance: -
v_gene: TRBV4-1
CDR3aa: CASSRGRPVSGNTIYF
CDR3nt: TGCGCCAGCAGCCGCGGGCGGCCGGTCTCTGGAAACACCATATATTTT

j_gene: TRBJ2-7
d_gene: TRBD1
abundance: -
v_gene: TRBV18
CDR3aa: CASSWGQGAEEQYF
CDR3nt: TGTGCCAGCTCATGGGGACAGGGGGCGGAGGAGCAGTACTTC

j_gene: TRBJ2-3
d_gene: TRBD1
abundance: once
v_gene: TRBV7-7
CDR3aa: CASSVRDRGTDTQYF
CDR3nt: TGTGCTAGCAGCGTCCGGGACAGGGGCACAGATACGCAGTATTTT

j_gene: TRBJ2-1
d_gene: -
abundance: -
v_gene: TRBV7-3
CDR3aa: CASSPGVSDEQFF
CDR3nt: TGTGCCAGCAGCCCGGGGGTTTCAGATGAGCAGTTCTTC

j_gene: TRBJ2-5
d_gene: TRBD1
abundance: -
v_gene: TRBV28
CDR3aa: CASSFRDRRETQYF
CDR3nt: TGTGCCAGCAGTTTCAGGGACAGGAGAGAGACCCAGTACTTC

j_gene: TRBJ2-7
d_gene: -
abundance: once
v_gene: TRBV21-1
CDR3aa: CASSKVPRYEQYF
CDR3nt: TGTGCCAGCAGCAAAGTCCCCCGGTACGAGCAGTACTTC

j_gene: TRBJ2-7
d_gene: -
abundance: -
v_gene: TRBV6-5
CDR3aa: CASSSDRKRAREQYF
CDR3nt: TGTGCCAGCAGTTCCGACAGGAAGAGGGCTCGGGAGCAGTACTTC

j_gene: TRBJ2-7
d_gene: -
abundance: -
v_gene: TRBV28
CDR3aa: CASSRLVSFYEQYF
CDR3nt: TGTGCCAGCAGCCGACTAGTATCTTTCTACGAGCAGTACTTC

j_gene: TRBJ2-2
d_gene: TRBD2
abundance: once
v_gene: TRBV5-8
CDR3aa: CASSLTSGKYTGELFF
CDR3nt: TGTGCCAGCAGCTTGACTAGCGGGAAATATACCGGGGAGCTGTTTTTT

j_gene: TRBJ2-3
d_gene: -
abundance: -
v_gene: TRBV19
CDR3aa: CASSIDRTADTQYF
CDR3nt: TGTGCCAGTAGTATAGATCGGACAGCAGATACGCAGTATTTT

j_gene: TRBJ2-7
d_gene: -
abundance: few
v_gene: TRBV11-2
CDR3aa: CASSPLTEQYF
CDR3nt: TGTGCCAGCAGCCCTTTGACAGAGCAGTACTTC

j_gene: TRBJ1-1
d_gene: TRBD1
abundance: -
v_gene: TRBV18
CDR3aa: CASSPGTGQYTEAFF
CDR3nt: TGTGCCAGCTCACCCGGGACAGGCCAGTACACTGAAGCTTTCTTT

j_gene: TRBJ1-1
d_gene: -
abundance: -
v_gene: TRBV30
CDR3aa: CAWSPTGTVNTEAFF
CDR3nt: TGTGCCTGGAGTCCAACCGGGACGGTGAACACTGAAGCTTTCTTT

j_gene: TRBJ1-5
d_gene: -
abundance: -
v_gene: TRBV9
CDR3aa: CASSVGNSHQPQHF
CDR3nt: TGTGCCAGCAGCGTAGGGAACAGCCATCAGCCCCAGCATTTT

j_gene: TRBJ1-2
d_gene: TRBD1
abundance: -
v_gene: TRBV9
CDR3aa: CASSARGQFDGYTF
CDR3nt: TGTGCCAGCAGCGCTAGGGGGCAGTTCGATGGCTACACCTTC

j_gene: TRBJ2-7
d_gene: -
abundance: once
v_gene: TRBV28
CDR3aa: CASSSPGTSSYEQYF
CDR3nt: TGTGCCAGCAGTTCCCCGGGGACATCATCCTACGAGCAGTACTTC

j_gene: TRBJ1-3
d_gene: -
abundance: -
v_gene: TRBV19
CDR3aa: CASSILTAGNTIYF
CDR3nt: TGTGCCAGTAGTATACTGACAGCTGGAAACACCATATATTTT

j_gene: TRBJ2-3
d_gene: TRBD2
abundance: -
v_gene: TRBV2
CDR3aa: CASTNGLAATDTQYF
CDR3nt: TGTGCCAGCACTAACGGACTAGCGGCCACAGATACGCAGTATTTT

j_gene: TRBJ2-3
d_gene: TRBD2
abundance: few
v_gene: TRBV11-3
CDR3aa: CASSSLAGDADTQYF
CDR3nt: TGTGCCAGCAGCTCCTTAGCGGGAGACGCAGATACGCAGTATTTT

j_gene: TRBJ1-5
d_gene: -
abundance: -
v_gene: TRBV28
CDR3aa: CASSFGQPQHF
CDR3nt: TGTGCCAGCAGTTTCGGTCAGCCCCAGCATTTT

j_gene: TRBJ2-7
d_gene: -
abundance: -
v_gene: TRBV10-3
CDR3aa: CAISDGYEQYF
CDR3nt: TGTGCCATCAGTGATGGATACGAGCAGTACTTC

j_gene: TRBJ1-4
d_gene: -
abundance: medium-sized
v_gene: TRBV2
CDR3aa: CASRTENEKLFF
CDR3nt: TGTGCCAGCAGAACAGAAAATGAAAAACTGTTTTTT

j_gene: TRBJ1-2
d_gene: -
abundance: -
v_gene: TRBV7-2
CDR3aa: CASSLGRRDLYGYTF
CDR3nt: TGTGCCAGCAGCTTAGGGCGGCGGGATCTCTATGGCTACACCTTC

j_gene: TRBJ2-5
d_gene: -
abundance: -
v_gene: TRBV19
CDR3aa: CASSGRGETQYF
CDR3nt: TGTGCCAGTAGTGGCAGGGGAGAGACCCAGTACTTC

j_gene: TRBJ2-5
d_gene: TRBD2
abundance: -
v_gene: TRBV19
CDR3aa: CASSTPGGPGETQYF
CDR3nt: TGTGCCAGTAGTACGCCGGGAGGGCCGGGGGAGACCCAGTACTTC

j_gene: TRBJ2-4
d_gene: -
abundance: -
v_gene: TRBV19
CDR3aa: CASSIRFSENIQYF
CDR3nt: TGTGCCAGTAGTATTCGGTTTTCAGAAAACATTCAGTACTTC

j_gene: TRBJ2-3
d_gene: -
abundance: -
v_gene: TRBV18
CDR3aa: CASSPLSGATDTQYF
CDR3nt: TGTGCCAGCTCACCTCTTTCGGGGGCCACAGATACGCAGTATTTT

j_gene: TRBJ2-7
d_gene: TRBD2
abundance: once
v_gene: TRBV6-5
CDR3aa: CASQTSGISSYEQYF
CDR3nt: TGTGCCTCCCAGACTAGCGGGATTTCCTCCTACGAGCAGTACTTC

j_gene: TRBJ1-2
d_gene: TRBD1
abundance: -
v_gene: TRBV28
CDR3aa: CASSPLRTGNTINYGYTF
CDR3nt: TGTGCCAGCAGTCCCTTGAGGACAGGGAACACGATTAACTATGGCTACACCTTC

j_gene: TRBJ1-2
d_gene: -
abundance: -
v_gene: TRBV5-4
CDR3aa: CASSTTGTGYGYTF
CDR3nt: TGTGCCAGCAGTACCACCGGGACGGGTTATGGCTACACCTTC

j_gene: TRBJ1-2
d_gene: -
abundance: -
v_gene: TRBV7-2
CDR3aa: CASSFKAGPPENGYTF
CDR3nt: TGTGCCAGCAGCTTTAAAGCGGGACCGCCGGAGAATGGCTACACCTTC

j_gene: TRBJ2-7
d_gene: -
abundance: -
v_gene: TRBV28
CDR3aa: CASSLLYEQYF
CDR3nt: TGTGCCAGCAGTTTACTCTACGAGCAGTACTTC

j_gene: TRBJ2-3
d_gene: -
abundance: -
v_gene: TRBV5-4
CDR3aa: CASSRPGRPTSTDTQYF
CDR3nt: TGTGCCAGCAGCAGACCGGGACGGCCCACTAGCACAGATACGCAGTATTTT

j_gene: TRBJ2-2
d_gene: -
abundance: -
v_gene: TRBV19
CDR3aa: CASIAKANTGELFF
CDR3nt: TGTGCCAGTATAGCCAAGGCGAACACCGGGGAGCTGTTTTTT

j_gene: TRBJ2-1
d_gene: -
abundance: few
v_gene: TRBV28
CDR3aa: CASSLENEQFF
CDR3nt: TGTGCCAGCAGTTTAGAGAATGAGCAGTTCTTC